The rows below give T cell receptor beta chains drawn from one sample of a study of human T cells and chemical hapten exposure. TCRdb analysed the 5' RACE reads with MiXCR anew, one entry per CDR3 protein. The table lists 80,000 or so distinct CDR3 sequences, around 15% of them singletons, with under 7.5% in the top ten. These receptors all stem from a female donor in good health. Both conserved end residues are part of each CDR3. D genes are given only for firm matches. Clone size is stated in some rows and not others, as once, few, many or a class when expanded.

>.|TRBJ1-5|few|TRBV5-6
TGTGCCAGCAGCTTGTGGAATCAGCCCCAGCATTTT
CASSLWNQPQHF
>.|TRBJ1-5|few|TRBV6-2/TRBV6-3
TGTGCCAGCAGACACAGGGTCGGTCAGCCCCAGCATTTT
CASRHRVGQPQHF
>.|TRBJ1-4|few|TRBV13
TGTGCCAGCAGCTTAGGTACCTTTGCAACTAATGAAAAACTGTTTTTT
CASSLGTFATNEKLFF
>.|TRBJ1-4|few|TRBV5-1
TGCGCCAGCAGCTTGACCAGCGAGAATGAAAAACTGTTTTTT
CASSLTSENEKLFF
>.|TRBJ2-3|.|TRBV12-3/TRBV12-4
TGTGCCAGCAGTGTGGGTTCTTCGACAGATACGCAGTATTTT
CASSVGSSTDTQYF
>.|TRBJ1-1|.|TRBV12-3/TRBV12-4
TGTGCCAGCAGTTTTAATCCAGGGAGGGTGAACACTGAAGCTTTCTTT
CASSFNPGRVNTEAFF
>TRBD2|TRBJ2-3|few|TRBV20-1
TGCAGTGCTAGAGCCGGACTAGCGGGAGGGTCAGATACGCAGTATTTT
CSARAGLAGGSDTQYF
>.|TRBJ2-2|few|TRBV20-1
TGCAGTGCTAGAGATTCGGAGGTGGGAAACACCGGGGAGCTGTTTTTT
CSARDSEVGNTGELFF
>TRBD1|TRBJ1-1|.|TRBV18
TGTGCCAGCTCACCATCCCAGGGGGTAAACACTGAAGCTTTCTTT
CASSPSQGVNTEAFF
>.|TRBJ2-7|.|TRBV19
TGTGCCAGTAGTATAGGAGGAGCTTCCCACGAGCAGTACTTC
CASSIGGASHEQYF
>.|TRBJ1-1|few|TRBV4-3
TGCGCCAGCTCTAGTGTGGGGACACCTCAGTCAGCGGTGTTAGCTTTCTTT
CASSSVGTPQSAVLAFF
>TRBD1|TRBJ1-1|many|TRBV2
TGTGCCAGCAGTAAAACGACAGGGACTGAAGCTTTCTTT
CASSKTTGTEAFF
>TRBD2|TRBJ2-3|few|TRBV28
TGTGCCAGCAGTTCCGAGTGGCTAGCGGGAGCCTCGGTAGATACGCAGTATTTT
CASSSEWLAGASVDTQYF
>TRBD2|TRBJ2-3|.|TRBV4-1
TGCGCCAGCAGCCAAGAGTACGCTAGCGGGGTTCGAAATACGCAGTATTTT
CASSQEYASGVRNTQYF
>.|TRBJ2-4|many|TRBV5-4
TGTGCCAGCAGCTCGAATCTAGCCAAAAACATTCAGTACTTC
CASSSNLAKNIQYF
>TRBD1|TRBJ2-3|few|TRBV5-8
TGTGCCAGCAGCTCCCTGAAACGGACAGGGACTTCTTTCAGCACAGATACGCAGTATTTT
CASSSLKRTGTSFSTDTQYF
>.|TRBJ2-7|.|TRBV28
TGTGCCAGCAGTCCGGGGACCCACCTCGAGCAGTACTTC
CASSPGTHLEQYF
>.|TRBJ1-1|.|TRBV6-5
TGTGCCAGCAGTTACGCCAGGGAAATTGAAGCTTTCTTT
CASSYAREIEAFF
>TRBD2|TRBJ2-5|few|TRBV20-1
TGCAGTGCTAGAGACCCGTTGTATAGCGGGAGTATCCGAGAGACCCAGTACTTC
CSARDPLYSGSIRETQYF
>TRBD2|TRBJ2-7|.|TRBV3-1
TGTGCCAGCAGCCCCCTTAGCGGGACGGGTTACGAGCAGTACTTC
CASSPLSGTGYEQYF
>.|TRBJ2-7|.|TRBV6-1
TGTGCCAGCAGTGAACAGGGGACCATGGGGGAGCAGTACTTC
CASSEQGTMGEQYF
>.|TRBJ1-4|few|TRBV7-2
TGTGCCAGCAGCTCGGATAATGAAAAACTGTTTTTT
CASSSDNEKLFF